This note documents a single T cell receptor beta chain sequence. A junction end diverges from the germline sequence, so it may reflect a read error. This specimen belongs to a study of cytomegalovirus exposure and HLA in healthy donors. The CDR3 length is 15 residues. Germline-derived CDR1 and CDR2 are MDHEN and SYDVKM. 60 Vbeta and 13 Jbeta primers were used in PCR. Assay: immunoSEQ multiplex PCR; the TCRdb copy retains only in-frame clones and omits some. Here the sample spans around 210,000 clones, around four fifths being singletons. Material: PBMCs. The source is a woman in her 40s in good health and CMV-seronegative. The chain recombines TRBV28 with TRBJ2-7; 10 nucleotides line up with TRBD1. The CDR3 DNA follows: TGTGCCAGCAGTTTGAGACAGGGGGCTAGCTACGGGCAGTACTTC. Amino acid sequence: CASSLRQGASYGQYF.